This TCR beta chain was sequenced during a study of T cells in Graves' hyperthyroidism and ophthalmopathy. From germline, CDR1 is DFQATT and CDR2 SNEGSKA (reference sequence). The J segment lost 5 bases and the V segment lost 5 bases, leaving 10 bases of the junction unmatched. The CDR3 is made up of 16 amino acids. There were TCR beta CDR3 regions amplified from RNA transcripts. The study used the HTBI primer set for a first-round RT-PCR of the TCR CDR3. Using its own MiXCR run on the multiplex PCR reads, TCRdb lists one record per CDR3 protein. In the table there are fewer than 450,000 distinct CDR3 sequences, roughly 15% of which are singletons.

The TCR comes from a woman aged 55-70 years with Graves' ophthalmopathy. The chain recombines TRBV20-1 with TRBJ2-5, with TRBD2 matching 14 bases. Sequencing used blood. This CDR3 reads CSASPGLAGEVETQYF. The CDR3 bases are TGCAGTGCTTCACCGGGACTAGCGGGAGAGGTTGAGACCCAGTACTTC.